The 18 T cell receptor beta chains below come from one sample, sequenced in a study of radiation and T cells in renal cell carcinoma. Time point denoted: blood 2 weeks post-SBRT. The treatment: 15 Gy SBRT to primary tumor, nephrectomy 4 weeks later. Profiled with immunoSEQ multiplex PCR; TCRdb holds only in-frame clones, not every one. The sample has around 86,000 clones, 86% seen once. The sequenced sample was blood, obtained from a patient whose treatment included radiotherapy and nephrectomy. These receptors originate from a woman aged 50 to 60 with renal cell carcinoma.

This clone has just one count. CDR3: CASGLTTREQFF. CDR3 nucleotides: TGTGCTAGTGGTTTGACTACGCGGGAGCAGTTCTTC. This chain connects TRBV12-5 to TRBJ2-1; D call uncertain. V lost 2 bases and J 10 bases, leaving 9 bases between the germline ends. This CDR3 contains 12 residues. Germline V gene lookup returns CDR1 LGHNT and CDR2 FRNRAP.

This clone appeared a single time. V and J are TRBV6-1 and TRBJ2-7, with a tentative D call TRBD1 (6 bases). V was pared by 6 bases and J by 7 bases, with 22 bases between. There are 15 residues in the CDR3. Germline CDR1 is MNHNS and CDR2 is SASEGT. CDR3 in amino acids: CASSVSRTASGEQYF. In DNA form, the CDR3 reads TGTGCCAGCAGCGTTTCTCGGACAGCTTCGGGGGAGCAGTACTTC.

J is TRBJ2-7 and V is TRBV9; TRBD2 might be the D (6 bases). Germline V gene data show CDR1 as SGDLS and CDR2 as YYNGEE. Deletions cut 0 bases from V and 2 bases from J, with 9 bases between. This CDR3 has 14 amino acids. The CDR3 region has the DNA TGTGCCAGCAGCGTAGCGGGAGACCCCTACGAGCAGTACTTC. It yields the protein CASSVAGDPYEQYF.

This clone was observed a few times. The genes are TRBV7-9 and TRBJ1-1; 7 bases map to TRBD1. The CDR3 sequence is 14 residues long. Per the germline V gene, CDR1 is SEHNR and CDR2 is FQNEAQ (reference sequence). V lost 4 bases, J lost 5 bases, and 7 bases stayed unmatched. CDR3 bases: TGTGCCAGCAGCTCCCCAGTGGACAGGACTGAAGCTTTCTTT. Its translation is CASSSPVDRTEAFF.

The CDR3 region has the DNA TGTGCCAGCAGCCCCGGGAGGGCGAACACTGAAGCTTTCTTT. Its protein is CASSPGRANTEAFF. This sequence joins TRBV11-2 and TRBJ1-1; D unclear. CDR1 and CDR2 (germline): SGHAT, FQNNGV. V gave up 5 bases and J gave up 1 base, with 11 bases separating them. CDR3 length: 14 residues.

The chain couples TRBV5-4 to TRBJ2-5; TRBD1 matches 9 bases. CDR1 and CDR2 (germline): SGHNT, YYREEE (reference sequence). The CDR3 length is 15 residues. V lost 1 base and J lost 5; bases outside the gene matches: 6. The CDR3, as DNA: TGTGCCAGCAGCTTGAAGACAGGGGGTAAGGAGACCCAGTACTTC. As protein: CASSLKTGGKETQYF.

This chain links TRBV7-9 with TRBJ1-2, with D possibly matching TRBD1 (5 bases). The CDR3 runs 15 residues. Trimming left V 2 bases short and J 3 bases short, with 13 bases between. Germline CDR1 and CDR2: SEHNR and FQNEAQ (reference sequence). The CDR3 nucleotides read TGTGCCAGCAGCTTAAGGTTCGGAGGGGACTATGGCTACACCTTC. Translated, it gives CASSLRFGGDYGYTF.

The rearrangement uses TRBV9 and TRBJ1-4; maybe TRBD1 (5 bases). The germline gives CDR1 SGDLS, CDR2 YYNGEE. V was shortened by 4 bases and J by 0 bases, with 10 bases between the two germline ends. The CDR3 totals 15 residues. CDR3 in amino acids: CASSRLGATNEKLFF. DNA of the CDR3: TGTGCCAGCAGCAGACTAGGGGCAACTAATGAAAAACTGTTTTTT.

A few counts support this clone. This sequence joins TRBV4-2 and TRBJ1-5, with 9 bases fitting TRBD1. The CDR3 spans 16 residues. The germline CDR1 and CDR2 sequences are LGHNA and YNFKEQ. V dropped 0 bases and J dropped 5; count of bases not matched to a gene: 5. CDR3 loop: CASSQDPGQGDQPQHF. The CDR3 nucleotides read TGTGCCAGCAGCCAAGATCCGGGACAGGGAGATCAGCCCCAGCATTTT.

The V and J genes are TRBV5-1 and TRBJ2-3; 8 nucleotides align to TRBD1. The CDR3 sequence is 15 residues long. The ends lost 5 bases at V and 1 base at J; junction bases unmatched: 6. CDR1 is SGHRS, CDR2 YFSETQ, per germline. The CDR3 is CASRGQVDRTDTQYF. The CDR3 coding sequence is TGCGCCAGCAGGGGACAGGTTGACCGCACAGATACGCAGTATTTT.

The rearrangement links TRBV11-2 to TRBJ2-7; D could derive from TRBD1 or TRBD2 (5 bases each). The CDR3 length is 15 residues. Trimming removed 3 bases from V and 6 bases from J, with 18 bases in between. Germline CDR1 and CDR2: SGHAT and FQNNGV. The CDR3 DNA reads as TGTGCCAGCAGCTTGGGGCCCGGGGATCTCGGCGAGCAGTACTTC. This sequence encodes CASSLGPGDLGEQYF.

Ten or more counts support this clone. V is TRBV30 and J is TRBJ2-7, with D unresolved. Germline V gene sequence: CDR1 GTSNPN, CDR2 SVGIG (reference sequence). CDR3 length equals 12 residues. V dropped 2 bases and J dropped 2 bases, with 7 bases sitting between them. As DNA, the CDR3 is TGTGCCTGGAGTATAGGGACCTACGAGCAGTACTTC. Its translation: CAWSIGTYEQYF. Supplemented by reference TRBV30 and TRBJ2-7, the full variable domain reads SQTIHQWPATLVQPVGSPLSLECTVEGTSNPNLYWYRQAAGRGLQLLFYSVGIGQISSEVPQNLSASRPQDRQFILSSKKLLLSDSGFYLCAWSIGTYEQYFGPGTRLTVT.

The chain is built from TRBV7-2 and TRBJ2-5; TRBD1 agrees at 7 bases. The CDR3 is 14 residues long. Germline V CDR1 and CDR2: SGHTA, FQGNSA. V was pared by 3 bases and J by 2 bases, with 3 bases of the junction left unmatched. The chain's CDR3 is CASSLDRRQETQYF. The CDR3 DNA is TGTGCCAGCAGCTTGGACAGGCGGCAAGAGACCCAGTACTTC.

This sequence joins TRBV4-3 and TRBJ1-2; TRBD1 aligns across 8 bases. Trimming took 1 base from V and 4 from J; bases not matched to a gene: 2. The CDR3 runs 14 residues. Germline V gene sequence: CDR1 LGHNA, CDR2 YSLEER. CDR3 protein: CASSQATGGYGYTF. The CDR3 nucleotides read TGCGCCAGCAGCCAAGCAACAGGGGGCTATGGCTACACCTTC.

The chain combines TRBV21-1 with TRBJ2-7. TRBV21-1 is termed a pseudogene. This CDR3 contains 14 residues. DNA for the CDR3: TGTGCCAGCAGCCCGGAAGGGCTTCCGGACGAGCAGTACTTC. Its protein is CASSPEGLPDEQYF.

The V call is TRBV9, the J call TRBJ2-7; D ambiguous. Germline values: CDR1 SGDLS, CDR2 YYNGEE. V dropped 4 bases and J dropped 7 bases, with 21 bases sitting between them. The CDR3 sequence is 15 residues long. The chain's CDR3 is CASSPTGFRLGEQYF. DNA of the CDR3: TGTGCCAGCAGCCCGACGGGCTTTAGGTTGGGGGAGCAGTACTTC.

This clone was counted once. V gene TRBV21-1 combines with J gene TRBJ2-7. TRBV21-1 is a pseudogene segment. CDR3 length: 16 amino acids. In DNA form, the CDR3 reads TGTGCCAGCAGCATTTCCGGTAAGGGGAGCTCCTACGAGCAGTACTTC. Residues: CASSISGKGSSYEQYF.

The chain has TRBV28 and TRBJ2-5; 7 bases align to TRBD1. V shed 7 bases and J 4 bases; nucleotides not matched to a gene: 12. The CDR3 contains 15 residues. The V gene's germline CDR1 is MDHEN and CDR2 SYDVKM. The CDR3: CASNVGTAVRETQYF. CDR3 bases: TGTGCCAGCAACGTAGGGACAGCCGTTCGAGAGACCCAGTACTTC. The variable domain in full, with the rest retrieved from reference TRBV28 and TRBJ2-5, is DVKVTQSSRYLVKRTGEKVFLECVQDMDHENMFWYRQDPGLGLRLIYFSYDVKMKEKGDIPEGYSVSREKKERFSLILESASTNQTSMYLCASNVGTAVRETQYFGPGTRLLVL.